This TCR beta chain was observed in a study of control samples from healthy donors and cancer patients. CDR1 is DFQATT, CDR2 SNEGSKA, per germline (reference sequence). V lost 6 bases, J lost 0 bases, and 14 bases stayed unmatched. This CDR3 comprises 17 residues. Sequencing was performed with immunoSEQ multiplex PCR; in TCRdb, only in-frame clones are kept and a portion is missing. The data show 150,000 to 200,000 clones, with over 85% seen just once and approximately 12% held by the top ten. The sequenced sample was blood. This sequence originates from a man aged 25-45 years in good health. V and J are TRBV20-1 and TRBJ1-5; 7 nucleotides agree with TRBD1. The CDR3 bases are TGCAGTGCAAGTTTGGGACAGAGATCCTTTAGCAATCAGCCCCAGCATTTT. Translation gives CSASLGQRSFSNQPQHF.